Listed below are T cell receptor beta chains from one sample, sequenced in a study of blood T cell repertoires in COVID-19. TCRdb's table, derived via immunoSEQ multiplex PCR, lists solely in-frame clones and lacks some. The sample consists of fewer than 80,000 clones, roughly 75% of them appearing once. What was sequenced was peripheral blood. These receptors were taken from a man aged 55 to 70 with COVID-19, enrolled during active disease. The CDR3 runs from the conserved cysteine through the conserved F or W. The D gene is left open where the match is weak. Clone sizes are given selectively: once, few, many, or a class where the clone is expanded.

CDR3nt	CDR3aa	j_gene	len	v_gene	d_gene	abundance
TGTGCCAGTCTTAACTGGCGCGGCGGCTACACCTTC	CASLNWRGGYTF	TRBJ1-2	12	TRBV19	NA	NA
TGTGCCACCAGTGACCCGACAGGGGCCGAGACCCAGTACTTC	CATSDPTGAETQYF	TRBJ2-5	14	TRBV24-1	TRBD1	NA
TGTGCCAGCAGCTCCGGGAGTGCCAATGAGCAGTTCTTC	CASSSGSANEQFF	TRBJ2-1	13	TRBV7-9	NA	NA
TGTGCCATCAGTGGTACTAGCGGGGGGGCCGACGGGGCCAACGTCCTGACTTTC	CAISGTSGGADGANVLTF	TRBJ2-6	18	TRBV10-3	TRBD2	NA
TGTGCCACCAGCAGAGGGACTATGAACACTGAAGCTTTCTTT	CATSRGTMNTEAFF	TRBJ1-1	14	TRBV15	NA	NA
TGTGCCAGCAGCCCCCTTGAGCCGGACCAAGAGACCCAGTACTTC	CASSPLEPDQETQYF	TRBJ2-5	15	TRBV11-2	NA	NA
TGTGCCAGCAGTCAAAACACTGAAGCTTTCTTT	CASSQNTEAFF	TRBJ1-1	11	TRBV12-3/TRBV12-4	NA	NA
TGTGCCTGGAGTTACGGGAGAAATCAGCCCCAGCATTTT	CAWSYGRNQPQHF	TRBJ1-5	13	TRBV30	NA	once
TGTGCCAGCAGCCAAGATTTCGATTCGGGAGCCAAGGGGCAAGAGCAGTTCTTC	CASSQDFDSGAKGQEQFF	TRBJ2-1	18	TRBV4-2	NA	NA
TGCAGCGTTGTATCGGGAGCCTACAATGAGCAGTTCTTC	CSVVSGAYNEQFF	TRBJ2-1	13	TRBV29-1	NA	NA
TGTGCCAGCAGTGAGTACGGTGAAGAGACCCAGTACTTC	CASSEYGEETQYF	TRBJ2-5	13	TRBV25-1	NA	NA
TGCAGCGGGGACAGGGACAGTGAAGCTTTCTTT	CSGDRDSEAFF	TRBJ1-1	11	TRBV29-1	TRBD1	few
TGTGCCATCAGTACCTCCGGGGGGGATGCTTTCTTT	CAISTSGGDAFF	TRBJ1-1	12	TRBV10-3	NA	NA
TGTGCCAGCAGTTACTCGGGTCAGGGAAGGACTGAAGCTTTCTTT	CASSYSGQGRTEAFF	TRBJ1-1	15	TRBV6-5	NA	NA
TGTGCCAGCAGGCCGACAGGGGCCTATGGCTACACCTTC	CASRPTGAYGYTF	TRBJ1-2	13	TRBV6-5	TRBD1	NA
TGTGCCAGCAGCTTATGGACAGGGATGAACACTGAAGCTTTCTTT	CASSLWTGMNTEAFF	TRBJ1-1	15	TRBV7-9	TRBD1	NA
TGTGCCAGCAGTGACCCAGCGGGAGGGTACGAGCAGTACTTC	CASSDPAGGYEQYF	TRBJ2-7	14	TRBV6-1	TRBD2	NA
TGCGCCAGCAGCCCGGTTGGTGGACAGCATCAGCCCCAGCATTTT	CASSPVGGQHQPQHF	TRBJ1-5	15	TRBV5-1	NA	NA
TGTGCCAGCAGTCCTTCGGACAGGGGTACGAGAGGCTACACCTTC	CASSPSDRGTRGYTF	TRBJ1-2	15	TRBV28	TRBD1	NA
TGTGCCAGTACCCCTCCGGGACACCTTGGAAACACCATATATTTT	CASTPPGHLGNTIYF	TRBJ1-3	15	TRBV19	NA	NA
TGTGCCAGCAGCGGGGGGCCCTCCTACGAGCAGTACTTC	CASSGGPSYEQYF	TRBJ2-7	13	TRBV9	NA	NA
TGTGCCAGTAGTGATGGACTAGCGGGAGCCTACGAGCAGTACTTC	CASSDGLAGAYEQYF	TRBJ2-7	15	TRBV19	TRBD2	NA
TGTGCCAGCAGCTTAGGCGGGGGAGTCACAGATACGCAGTATTTT	CASSLGGGVTDTQYF	TRBJ2-3	15	TRBV7-9	TRBD2	few
TGTGCCAGCAGTTTCGTCCCGGGACAGAAAGCCGGGGAGCTGTTTTTT	CASSFVPGQKAGELFF	TRBJ2-2	16	TRBV11-3	TRBD1	NA
TGTGCCAGCAGCGGGACTAGCGGGAGTATGGACAATGAGCAGTTCTTC	CASSGTSGSMDNEQFF	TRBJ2-1	16	TRBV28	TRBD2	NA
TGTGCCTGGAGTCTCCGGGGGGGGAAAGATACGCAGTATTTT	CAWSLRGGKDTQYF	TRBJ2-3	14	TRBV30	TRBD2	NA
TGTGCCAGCAGTTTAGGGGGCCCAGATACGCAGTATTTT	CASSLGGPDTQYF	TRBJ2-3	13	TRBV28	NA	NA
TGTGCCAGCAGTTACTACCCTCCGGGACAGGGTTCTACCATATATTTT	CASSYYPPGQGSTIYF	TRBJ1-3	16	TRBV6-5	TRBD1	NA
TGTGCCAGCTCACCCGCAACCCGGGGTCAAGAGTCACCCCTCCACTTT	CASSPATRGQESPLHF	TRBJ1-6	16	TRBV18	NA	NA
TGTGCCAGCAGCTCATTCCACGAGCAGTACTTC	CASSSFHEQYF	TRBJ2-7	11	TRBV11-2	NA	NA
TGTGCCAGCAGGTCCCAGGTGGAGACCCAGTACTTC	CASRSQVETQYF	TRBJ2-5	12	TRBV28	NA	NA
TGTGCCAGCAGTGCTTGGACAGGGTCTAATGAAAAACTGTTTTTT	CASSAWTGSNEKLFF	TRBJ1-4	15	TRBV2	TRBD1	NA
TGTGCCAGCAGTCCCGCAGGTCCCTATGGCTACACCTTC	CASSPAGPYGYTF	TRBJ1-2	13	TRBV28	NA	NA
TGCAGCGTTGCCATAGCGGGAGGGGAATACGAGCAGTACTTC	CSVAIAGGEYEQYF	TRBJ2-7	14	TRBV29-1	TRBD2	few
TGTGCCAGCAGCTTAGTAGGGGTGGTCAAAAACATTCAGTACTTC	CASSLVGVVKNIQYF	TRBJ2-4	15	TRBV7-2	NA	once
TGTGCCTGGAGTGGGGGGAGGCACTATGGCTACACCTTC	CAWSGGRHYGYTF	TRBJ1-2	13	TRBV30	NA	NA
TGTGCCAGCAGCCTGGTAACTTTCCGGGACAGGGGGCCCAATGAGCAGTTCTTC	CASSLVTFRDRGPNEQFF	TRBJ2-1	18	TRBV28	TRBD1	NA
TGTGCCAGCAGTTACCCGGGGACAGGGAGGAACACTGAAGCTTTCTTT	CASSYPGTGRNTEAFF	TRBJ1-1	16	TRBV6-2/TRBV6-3	TRBD1	few
TGCGCCAGCAGCAAAGAAGGGCGGGGACAAGAGACCCAGTACTTC	CASSKEGRGQETQYF	TRBJ2-5	15	TRBV4-1	NA	NA
TGTGCCATTGCGTCTAGCGGGGGGACGTATGAGCAGTTCTTC	CAIASSGGTYEQFF	TRBJ2-1	14	TRBV10-3	TRBD2	NA
TGTGCCACCAGTGACCGGGGACAGGGGATAGAGACCCAGTACTTC	CATSDRGQGIETQYF	TRBJ2-5	15	TRBV24-1	TRBD1	once
TGTGCCAGCTCACGTGCCGCAGGGGCAGAGACCCAGTACTTC	CASSRAAGAETQYF	TRBJ2-5	14	TRBV18	NA	NA
TGTGCCAGCAGGACTCCCACGGGACTAGCGGGAGGAGAGCAGTACTTC	CASRTPTGLAGGEQYF	TRBJ2-7	16	TRBV2	TRBD2	NA
TGTGCCAGCAGCCAGAGGACAGGGGGGGACGAGCAGTACTTC	CASSQRTGGDEQYF	TRBJ2-7	14	TRBV4-2	TRBD1	NA